This TCR beta chain was found in a study of blood T cell repertoires in COVID-19. The overall study: Italy, Spain and the United States were the sources of the convalescent and acute COVID-19 samples. The cDNA or gDNA used as material had been derived from T cells, B-cell-depleted T cells, or PBMCs.

Original processing methods: It was from reference gene primer amplification that nucleated cell counts were estimated. The method was immunoSEQ multiplex PCR; TCRdb's version includes in-frame clones alone and lacks a portion of them. The DNA was the basis for D and trimming; V, J and clone size are from that table. The data contain some 400,000 clones, around 84% of them singletons. This CDR3 region has 13 residues. Germline-derived CDR1 and CDR2 are GTSNPN and SVGIG (reference sequence). V was cut by 5 bases and J by 1 base, with 11 bases left in between. The sample taken for sequencing was peripheral blood. This chain links TRBV30 with TRBJ1-1; no definite D call. The TCR was taken from a human donor with acute or convalescent COVID-19. The donor label of this sample is uncertain. DNA for the CDR3: TGTGCCTGGGGGGTACAGAGGAACACTGAAGCTTTCTTT. Its protein product is CAWGVQRNTEAFF.